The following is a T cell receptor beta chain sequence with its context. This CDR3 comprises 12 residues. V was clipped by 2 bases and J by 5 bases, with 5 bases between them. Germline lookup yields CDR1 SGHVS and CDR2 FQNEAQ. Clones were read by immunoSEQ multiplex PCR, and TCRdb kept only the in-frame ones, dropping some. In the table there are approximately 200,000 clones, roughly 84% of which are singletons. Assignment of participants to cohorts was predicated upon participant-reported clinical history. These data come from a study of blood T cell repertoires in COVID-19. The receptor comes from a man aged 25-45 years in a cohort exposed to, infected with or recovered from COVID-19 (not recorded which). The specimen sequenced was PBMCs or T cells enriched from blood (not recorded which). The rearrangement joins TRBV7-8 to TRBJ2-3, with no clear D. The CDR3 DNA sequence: TGTGCCAGCAGCTTATCCCTAGATACGCAGTATTTT. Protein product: CASSLSLDTQYF.